This passage covers 29 T cell receptor beta chains from one sample sequenced in a study of cytomegalovirus exposure and HLA in healthy donors (dated by TCRdb to 2015 to 2018). The library was produced with the immunoSEQ multiplex PCR assay. The multiplex PCR relied on a mix of 60 forward primers for TCR Vbeta segments and 13 reverse primers for TCR Jbeta segments. TCRdb carries this immuneACCESS record with in-frame sequences only. Its versions omit some clonotypes, under half of them owing to an unresolved V gene in the studies checked, with the rest unexplained. The table for this sample lists 150,000 to 200,000 clones; about 76% of them were counted only once. The top ten clonotypes cover approximately 5.6% of the sample. Sequencing was done on a sample of PBMCs. The receptors stem from a woman aged 18-29 years in good health and CMV-seropositive.

The rearrangement uses TRBV13 and TRBJ2-1; TRBD2 agrees at 7 bases. Trimming at V came to 4 bases and at J to 8 bases, leaving 2 bases not matched to a gene. The CDR3 runs 12 residues. Germline V gene sequence: CDR1 PRHDT, CDR2 FYEKMQ (reference sequence). The CDR3 nucleotides are TGTGCCAGCAGCTCAACTAGCGATGAGCAGTTCTTC. Its protein product is CASSSTSDEQFF.

The rearrangement joins TRBV7-8 to TRBJ2-7; D remains unclear. V lost 5 bases to trimming and J lost 1 base, with 9 bases between them. CDR1 and CDR2 (germline): SGHVS, FQNEAQ. This CDR3 contains 13 residues. The CDR3 nucleotides are TGTGCCAGCAGCAGCCGCTCTTCCTACGAGCAGTACTTC. Translation gives CASSSRSSYEQYF.

The chain uses TRBV5-1 and TRBJ1-2; D is unresolved. The CDR3 contains 13 residues. The V gene's germline CDR1 is SGHRS and CDR2 YFSETQ. V dropped 0 bases and J dropped 2 bases, with 5 bases sitting between them. CDR3 loop: CASSLDANYGYTF. Written as DNA, the CDR3 is TGCGCCAGCAGCTTGGATGCGAACTATGGCTACACCTTC.

The V gene is TRBV9, the J gene TRBJ1-2; the match to TRBD1 covers 9 bases. V dropped 3 bases and J dropped 4; count of bases not matched to a gene: 10. Germline-derived CDR1 and CDR2 are SGDLS and YYNGEE. The CDR3 spans 16 residues. DNA for the CDR3: TGTGCCAGCAGCGGGGACCGACAGGGGGGAGGCTATGGCTACACCTTC. This codes for CASSGDRQGGGYGYTF. Looking up the rest from reference TRBV9 and TRBJ1-2 gives the full variable domain: DSGVTQTPKHLITATGQRVTLRCSPRSGDLSVYWYQQSLDQGLQFLIQYYNGEERAKGNILERFSAQQFPDLHSELNLSSLELGDSALYFCASSGDRQGGGYGYTFGSGTRLTVV.

The chain links TRBV7-6 to TRBJ1-1, with 8 bases identical to TRBD1. CDR1 and CDR2 from the germline V gene are SGHVS and FNYEAQ. The CDR3 contains 18 residues. V trimming: 0 bases; J trimming: 1 base; junction bases outside the gene matches: 10. CDR3 coding DNA: TGTGCCAGCAGCTTAGCGCGGGGACAGGTCCCGCCGAACACTGAAGCTTTCTTT. It translates to CASSLARGQVPPNTEAFF.

This clone was seen once. The chain employs TRBV28 and TRBJ1-5; D unclear. The V gene's germline CDR1 is MDHEN and CDR2 SYDVKM. There are 14 residues in the CDR3. The germline V and J ends were trimmed by 5 bases and 8 bases, with 16 bases remaining between them. The CDR3 loop is CASSEERAMEPQHF. DNA of the CDR3: TGTGCCAGCAGTGAGGAGAGGGCCATGGAGCCCCAGCATTTT.

V and J are TRBV5-4 and TRBJ2-2; 10 nucleotides align to TRBD2. The CDR3 spans 16 residues. Germline V CDR1 and CDR2: SGHNT, YYREEE (reference sequence). Trimming removed 0 bases from V and 1 base from J; junction bases left unmatched: 0. CDR3 loop: CASSLASGGNTGELFF. The CDR3 coding sequence is TGTGCCAGCAGCTTGGCTAGCGGGGGGAACACCGGGGAGCTGTTTTTT.

The chain links TRBV18 to TRBJ2-2; unclear D gene. CDR3 length: 16 residues. Germline V CDR1 and CDR2: KGHSH, LQKENI. Trimming removed 4 bases from V and 1 base from J, with 13 bases in between. The CDR3, as DNA: TGTGCCAGCTCACATAACAGCTCCCAGAACACCGGGGAGCTGTTTTTT. Protein: CASSHNSSQNTGELFF.

J is TRBJ1-5 and V is TRBV7-2, with D perhaps matching TRBD1 (5 bases). The germline gives CDR1 SGHTA, CDR2 FQGNSA. The CDR3 totals 13 residues. Trimming cost V 5 bases and J 6 bases, with 11 bases left between them. CDR3 residues: CASSRGIGQPQHF. DNA of the CDR3: TGTGCCAGCAGCAGGGGAATTGGTCAGCCCCAGCATTTT.

This rearrangement joins TRBV6-5 to TRBJ1-5; 8 bases fit TRBD1. CDR1 and CDR2 (germline): MNHEY, SVGAGI. After removal of 6 bases from V and 4 bases from J, the junction contained 5 bases not matched to a gene. The CDR3 has 14 residues. CDR3 sequence: CASSRDRSNQPQHF. Here the CDR3 DNA reads TGTGCCAGCAGCCGGGACAGGTCAAATCAGCCCCAGCATTTT.

V usage is TRBV18 and J usage is TRBJ2-7; TRBD1 matches at 8 bases. Germline lookup yields CDR1 KGHSH and CDR2 LQKENI. The trim removed 4 bases at V and 6 bases at J, leaving 8 bases unmatched. This CDR3 has 14 amino acids. The chain's CDR3 is CASSLLETGVEQYF. The CDR3 DNA reads as TGTGCCAGCTCACTACTCGAGACAGGGGTCGAGCAGTACTTC.

This chain uses TRBV7-8 with TRBJ1-5; no firm D call. The germline V gene has CDR1 SGHVS and CDR2 FQNEAQ. The CDR3 length is 13 residues. V lost 5 bases and J 4 bases, leaving 9 bases between the germline ends. CDR3: CASSPGRNQPQHF. CDR3 DNA: TGTGCCAGCAGCCCGGGGAGGAATCAGCCCCAGCATTTT.

The V gene is TRBV10-3, the J gene TRBJ2-2; D may be TRBD1 (5 bases). Trimming cost V 9 bases and J 1 base, with 12 bases left between them. This CDR3 spans 14 amino acids. Per the germline V gene, CDR1 is ENHRY and CDR2 is SYGVKD. CDR3 in DNA: TGTGCCATGAAGGGGCGTGGGAACACCGGGGAGCTGTTTTTT. Its protein product is CAMKGRGNTGELFF.

The genes are TRBV10-3 and TRBJ2-7; possibly TRBD1 for D (6 bases). Trimming cost V 11 bases and J 2 bases, with 19 bases left between them. In germline, CDR1 is ENHRY, CDR2 SYGVKD. The CDR3 spans 14 residues. CDR3 in amino acids: CASLRGRDTYEQYF. The CDR3 DNA follows: TGTGCCTCCCTAAGAGGCCGGGACACCTACGAGCAGTACTTC.

The CDR3 DNA reads as TGTGCCAGCAGTTACTCTAGCTCCTACAATGAGCAGTTCTTC. Translation gives CASSYSSSYNEQFF. V is TRBV6-6 and J is TRBJ2-1; D is unclear. The V gene's germline CDR1 is MNHNY and CDR2 SVGAGI (reference sequence). V shed 0 bases and J shed 0 bases, with 3 bases lying between them. The CDR3 is 14 amino acids.

V gene TRBV30 combines with J gene TRBJ1-1; D unclear. V gave up 0 bases and J gave up 4 bases, with 12 bases separating them. The length of the CDR3 is 14 residues. Germline-derived CDR1 and CDR2 are GTSNPN and SVGIG (reference sequence). Written as DNA, the CDR3 is TGTGCCTGGAGTGTACTGGGAGGGAGCACTGAAGCTTTCTTT. Translating gives CAWSVLGGSTEAFF.

This clone was counted only a few times. The chain carries TRBV5-4 and TRBJ1-6, with 7 bases aligning to TRBD1. The length of the CDR3 is 14 residues. The V gene's germline CDR1 is SGHNT and CDR2 YYREEE (reference sequence). V trimming: 4 bases; J trimming: 8 bases; junction bases outside the gene matches: 6. The CDR3 nucleotides read TGTGCCAGCAGCCTTCGACAGGGTGATTCACCCCTCCACTTT. Encoded protein: CASSLRQGDSPLHF.

The chain is built from TRBV5-1 and TRBJ1-4, with 8 positions matching TRBD1. The CDR3 runs to 16 residues. Unmatched junction bases numbered 4, after V lost 0 bases and J lost 3 bases. The V gene's germline CDR1 is SGHRS and CDR2 YFSETQ. The CDR3: CASSLGQGPANEKLFF. The CDR3 DNA sequence: TGCGCCAGCAGCTTGGGACAGGGGCCCGCTAATGAAAAACTGTTTTTT.

The V and J genes are TRBV14 and TRBJ1-2; 7 bases are shared with TRBD1. In germline, CDR1 is SGHDN, CDR2 FVKESK. The length of the CDR3 is 14 residues. The ends lost 4 bases at V and 5 bases at J; junction bases unmatched: 7. CDR3 sequence reads: CASSPGQVQYGYTF. The CDR3 DNA reads TGTGCCAGCAGCCCCGGACAGGTCCAATATGGCTACACCTTC. Combining the CDR3 with reference TRBV14 and TRBJ1-2 gives the whole variable domain EAGVTQFPSHSVIEKGQTVTLRCDPISGHDNLYWYRRVMGKEIKFLLHFVKESKQDESGMPNNRFLAERTGGTYSTLKVQPAELEDSGVYFCASSPGQVQYGYTFGSGTRLTVV.

CDR3 residues: CAISEGTGDTSPLHF. For the CDR3, the DNA is TGTGCCATCAGTGAGGGGACAGGGGATACTTCACCCCTCCACTTT. The V call is TRBV10-3, the J call TRBJ1-6, with 10 bases that match TRBD1. The CDR3 extends over 15 amino acids. V was pared by 2 bases and J by 9 bases, with 4 bases of the junction left unmatched. In germline, CDR1 is ENHRY, CDR2 SYGVKD.

The CDR3 sequence is CASSFPGQGNEQYF. The CDR3 DNA follows: TGTGCCAGCAGTTTCCCGGGACAGGGGAACGAGCAGTACTTC. V and J are TRBV28 and TRBJ2-7, with TRBD1 identical over 10 bases. The CDR3 spans 14 residues. Germline V gene sequence: CDR1 MDHEN, CDR2 SYDVKM. Losses at the gene ends were 3 bases for V and 5 bases for J; bases not matched to a gene: 4.

The rearrangement uses TRBV9 and TRBJ2-3; tentatively, D is TRBD1 (6 bases). Trimming took 4 bases from V and 5 from J, leaving 11 bases between them. Germline V gene lookup returns CDR1 SGDLS and CDR2 YYNGEE. The CDR3 has 13 residues. The chain's CDR3 is CASSRGTIDTQYF. DNA of the CDR3: TGTGCCAGCAGCAGGGGGACGATAGATACGCAGTATTTT.

Only a few counts were recorded for this clone. This sequence joins TRBV6-6 and TRBJ2-1; 10 bases match TRBD2. This CDR3 has 16 amino acids. J lost 7 bases, V lost 6 bases, and 12 bases had no gene match. Germline V lookup: CDR1 MNHNY, CDR2 SVGAGI (reference sequence). CDR3 protein: CASSSRSGGALNEQFF. The CDR3 DNA reads TGTGCCAGCAGCTCGAGGAGCGGGGGGGCCCTTAATGAGCAGTTCTTC.

This clone has a handful of counts. The chain couples TRBV5-1 to TRBJ1-3, with 9 nucleotides matching TRBD1. The germline V gene encodes CDR1 SGHRS and CDR2 YFSETQ. Trimming removed 3 bases from V and 3 bases from J; junction bases left unmatched: 4. The CDR3 consists of 15 residues. Written as DNA, the CDR3 is TGCGCCAGCAGCTCTAGGACAGGGGATGGAAACACCATATATTTT. Translating gives CASSSRTGDGNTIYF.

The chain joins TRBV25-1 to TRBJ1-2; D not resolved. Between the trimmed V and J ends, which lost 7 bases and 5 bases, there was a span of 11 bases. The CDR3 length is 12 residues. Germline V lookup: CDR1 MGHDK, CDR2 SYGVNS. The CDR3 protein is CASTMGGYGYTF. CDR3 in DNA: TGTGCCAGCACCATGGGAGGGTATGGCTACACCTTC.

The rearrangement uses TRBV20-1 and TRBJ2-5, with D unresolved. Germline loops: CDR1 DFQATT, CDR2 SNEGSKA (reference sequence). The CDR3 spans 11 residues. DNA of the CDR3: TGCAGCCCTGAGTACCAAGAGACCCAGTACTTC. Its protein product is CSPEYQETQYF.

Worth noting for this clone: Other DNA sequences in this specimen translate into the identical CDR3. This rearrangement joins TRBV6-1 to TRBJ1-6, with D possibly being TRBD1 (6 bases). V lost 7 bases and J 0 bases, leaving 10 bases between the germline ends. CDR3 length equals 15 residues. Germline CDR1 and CDR2: MNHNS and SASEGT. Here the CDR3 DNA reads TGTGCCAGCACGATAGGGGGCTCCTATAATTCACCCCTCCACTTT. It yields the protein CASTIGGSYNSPLHF.

The CDR3 sequence: CASSLASGAPVETQYF. CDR3 coding DNA: TGTGCCAGCAGCTTGGCAAGTGGGGCCCCCGTTGAGACCCAGTACTTC. The chain links TRBV7-3 to TRBJ2-5; the D gene is possibly TRBD1 (5 bases). V was clipped by 3 bases and J by 5 bases, with 19 bases between them. The V gene's germline CDR1 is SGHTA and CDR2 FQGTGA. The CDR3 totals 16 residues.

V usage is TRBV28 and J usage is TRBJ1-1; 11 nucleotides align to TRBD1. Germline V gives CDR1 MDHEN, CDR2 SYDVKM. This CDR3 is 16 amino acids long. The V segment lost 5 bases and the J segment 4 bases; nucleotides outside the gene matches: 9. CDR3 nucleotide sequence: TGTGCCAGCAGTCCCACGCCCGGGACAGGGGGCACTGAAGCTTTCTTT. Its protein product is CASSPTPGTGGTEAFF.